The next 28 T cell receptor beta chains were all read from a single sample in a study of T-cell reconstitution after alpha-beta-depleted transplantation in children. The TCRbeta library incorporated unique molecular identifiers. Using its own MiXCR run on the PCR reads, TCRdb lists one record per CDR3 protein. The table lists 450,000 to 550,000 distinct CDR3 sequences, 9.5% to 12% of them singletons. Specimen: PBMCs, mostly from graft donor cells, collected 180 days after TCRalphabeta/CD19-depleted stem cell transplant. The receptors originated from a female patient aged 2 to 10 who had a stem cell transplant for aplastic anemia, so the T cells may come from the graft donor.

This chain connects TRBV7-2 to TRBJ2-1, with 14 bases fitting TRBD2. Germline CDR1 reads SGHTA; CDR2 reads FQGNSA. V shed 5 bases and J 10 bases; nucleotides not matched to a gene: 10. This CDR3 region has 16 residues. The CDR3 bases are TGTGCCAGCAGCCCTCCGACTAGCGGGAGGGCCAGAGAGCAGTTCTTC. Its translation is CASSPPTSGRAREQFF.

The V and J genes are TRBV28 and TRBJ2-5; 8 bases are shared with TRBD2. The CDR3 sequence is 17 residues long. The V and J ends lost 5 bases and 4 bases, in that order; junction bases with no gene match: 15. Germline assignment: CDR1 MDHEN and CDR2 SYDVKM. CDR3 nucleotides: TGTGCCAGCAGTCCCATAATCACGGGAGGGGGAGGAGAGACCCAGTACTTC. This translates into CASSPIITGGGGETQYF.

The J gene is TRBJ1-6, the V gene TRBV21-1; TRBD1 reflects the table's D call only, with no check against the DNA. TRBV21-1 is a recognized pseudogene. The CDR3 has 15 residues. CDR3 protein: CASKGCQVGNSPLHF. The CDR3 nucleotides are TGTGCCAGCAAGGGGTGCCAGGTCGGGAATTCACCCCTCCACTTT.

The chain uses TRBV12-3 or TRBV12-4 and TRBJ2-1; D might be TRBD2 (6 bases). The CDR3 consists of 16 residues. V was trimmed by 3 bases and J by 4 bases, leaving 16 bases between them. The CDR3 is CASSFFLASSYNEQFF. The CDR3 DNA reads TGTGCCAGCAGTTTCTTTCTAGCGAGTTCATACAATGAGCAGTTCTTC.

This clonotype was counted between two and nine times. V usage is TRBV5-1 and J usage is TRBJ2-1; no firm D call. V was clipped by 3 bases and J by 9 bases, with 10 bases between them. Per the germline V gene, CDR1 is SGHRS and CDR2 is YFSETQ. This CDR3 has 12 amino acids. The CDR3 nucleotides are TGCGCCAGCAGCTCTCCCAGTTGTGAGCAGTTCTTC. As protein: CASSSPSCEQFF.

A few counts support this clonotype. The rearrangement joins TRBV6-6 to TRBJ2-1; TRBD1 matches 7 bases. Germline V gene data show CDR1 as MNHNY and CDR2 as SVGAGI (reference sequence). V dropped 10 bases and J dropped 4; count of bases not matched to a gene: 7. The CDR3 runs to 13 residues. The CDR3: CATAGTAYNEQFF. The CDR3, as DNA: TGTGCCACCGCTGGGACAGCTTACAATGAGCAGTTCTTC.

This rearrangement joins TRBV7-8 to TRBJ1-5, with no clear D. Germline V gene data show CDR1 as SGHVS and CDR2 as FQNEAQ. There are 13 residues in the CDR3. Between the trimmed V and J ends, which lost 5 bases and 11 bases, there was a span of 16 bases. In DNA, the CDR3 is TGTGCCAGCAGCCACCCGACTGATCCGGCCCAGCATTTT. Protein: CASSHPTDPAQHF.

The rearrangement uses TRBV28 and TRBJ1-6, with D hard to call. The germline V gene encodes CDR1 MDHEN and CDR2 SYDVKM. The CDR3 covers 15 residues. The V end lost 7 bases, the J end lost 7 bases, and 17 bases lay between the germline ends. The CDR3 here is CASTATRTGNSPLHF. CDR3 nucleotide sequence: TGTGCCAGCACCGCTACCCGGACGGGGAATTCACCCCTCCACTTT.

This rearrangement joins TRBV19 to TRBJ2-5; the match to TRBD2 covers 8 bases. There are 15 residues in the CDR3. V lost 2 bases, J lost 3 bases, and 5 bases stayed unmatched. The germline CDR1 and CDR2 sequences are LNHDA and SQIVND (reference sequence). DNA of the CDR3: TGTGCCAGTAGTATAATCACTAGCGGAGAAGAGACCCAGTACTTC. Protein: CASSIITSGEETQYF.

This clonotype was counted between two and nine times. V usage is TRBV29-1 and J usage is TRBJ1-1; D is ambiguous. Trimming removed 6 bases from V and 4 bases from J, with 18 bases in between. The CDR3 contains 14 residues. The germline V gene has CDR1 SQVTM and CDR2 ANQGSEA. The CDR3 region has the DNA TGCAGCGTCCGCCCCCCGAGAGCGGGCACTGAAGCTTTCTTT. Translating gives CSVRPPRAGTEAFF.

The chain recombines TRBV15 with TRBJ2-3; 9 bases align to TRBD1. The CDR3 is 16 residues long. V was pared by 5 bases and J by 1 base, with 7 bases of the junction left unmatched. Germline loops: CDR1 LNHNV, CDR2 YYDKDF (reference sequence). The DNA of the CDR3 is TGTGCCACCAGCCCGCCCCGGACAGGGGGCACAGATACGCAGTATTTT. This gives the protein CATSPPRTGGTDTQYF.

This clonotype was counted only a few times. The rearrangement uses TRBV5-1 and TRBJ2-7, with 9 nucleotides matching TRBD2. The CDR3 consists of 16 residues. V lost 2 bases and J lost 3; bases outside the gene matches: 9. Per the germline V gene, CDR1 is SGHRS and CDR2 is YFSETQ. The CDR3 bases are TGCGCCAGCAGCTTTTTAGCGGGGGAGCCTCTCTACGAGCAGTACGTC. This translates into CASSFLAGEPLYEQYV.

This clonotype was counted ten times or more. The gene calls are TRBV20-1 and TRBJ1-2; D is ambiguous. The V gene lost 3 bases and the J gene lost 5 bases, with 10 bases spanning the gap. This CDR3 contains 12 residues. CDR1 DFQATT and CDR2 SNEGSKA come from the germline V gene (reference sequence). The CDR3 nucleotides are TGCAGTGCTAGGGGCGGGGATTATGGCTACACCTTC. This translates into CSARGGDYGYTF.

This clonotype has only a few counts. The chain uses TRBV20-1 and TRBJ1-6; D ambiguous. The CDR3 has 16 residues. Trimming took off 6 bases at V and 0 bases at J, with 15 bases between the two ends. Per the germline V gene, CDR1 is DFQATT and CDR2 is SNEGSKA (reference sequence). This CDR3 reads CSAAALGFSYNSPLHF. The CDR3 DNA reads TGCAGTGCCGCCGCTCTGGGGTTCTCCTATAATTCACCCCTCCACTTT.

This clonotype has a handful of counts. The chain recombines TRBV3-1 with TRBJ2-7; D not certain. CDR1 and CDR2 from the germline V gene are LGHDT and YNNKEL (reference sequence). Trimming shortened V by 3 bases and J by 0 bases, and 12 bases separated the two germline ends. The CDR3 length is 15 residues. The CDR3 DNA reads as TGTGCCAGCAGCCAGGGCGTGGCGAGCTCCTACGAGCAGTACGTC. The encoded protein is CASSQGVASSYEQYV.

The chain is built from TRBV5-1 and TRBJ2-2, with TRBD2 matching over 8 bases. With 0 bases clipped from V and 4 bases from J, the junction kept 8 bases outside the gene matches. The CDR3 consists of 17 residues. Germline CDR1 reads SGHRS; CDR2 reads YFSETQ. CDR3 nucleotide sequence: TGCGCCAGCAGCTTGGAGGGGACTAGGCTACCCACCGGGGAGCTGTTTTTT. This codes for CASSLEGTRLPTGELFF. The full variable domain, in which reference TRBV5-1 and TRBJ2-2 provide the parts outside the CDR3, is KAGVTQTPRYLIKTRGQQVTLSCSPISGHRSVSWYQQTPGQGLQFLFEYFSETQRNKGNFPGRFSGRQFSNSRSEMNVSTLELGDSALYLCASSLEGTRLPTGELFFGEGSRLTVL.

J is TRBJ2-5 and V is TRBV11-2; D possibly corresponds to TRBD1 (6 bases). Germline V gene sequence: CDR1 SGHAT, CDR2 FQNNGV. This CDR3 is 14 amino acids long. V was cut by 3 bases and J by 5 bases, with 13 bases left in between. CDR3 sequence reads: CASSFLDRRETQYF. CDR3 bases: TGTGCCAGCAGCTTCCTTGACAGGCGGGAGACCCAGTACTTC. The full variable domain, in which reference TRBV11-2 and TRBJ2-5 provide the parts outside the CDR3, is EAGVAQSPRYKIIEKRQSVAFWCNPISGHATLYWYQQILGQGPKLLIQFQNNGVVDDSQLPKDRFSAERLKGVDSTLKIQPAKLEDSAVYLCASSFLDRRETQYFGPGTRLLVL.

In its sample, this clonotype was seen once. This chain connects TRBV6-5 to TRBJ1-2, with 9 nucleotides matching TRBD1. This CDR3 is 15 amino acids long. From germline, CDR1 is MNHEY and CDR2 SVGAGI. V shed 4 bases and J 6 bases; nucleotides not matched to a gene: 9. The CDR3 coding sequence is TGTGCCAGCAGTTCCCCGGGACAGGGCGGTGATGGCTACACCTTC. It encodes CASSSPGQGGDGYTF.

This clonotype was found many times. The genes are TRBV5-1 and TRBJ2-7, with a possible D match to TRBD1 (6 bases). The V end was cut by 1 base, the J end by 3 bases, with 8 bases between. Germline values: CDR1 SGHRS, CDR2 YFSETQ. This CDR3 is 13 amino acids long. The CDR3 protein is CASSLQQGYEQYV. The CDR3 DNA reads TGCGCCAGCAGCTTGCAACAGGGCTACGAGCAGTACGTC.

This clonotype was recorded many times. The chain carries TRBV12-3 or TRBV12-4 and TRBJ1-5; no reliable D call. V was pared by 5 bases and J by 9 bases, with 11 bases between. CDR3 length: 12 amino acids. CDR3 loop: CASSLDGRPQHF. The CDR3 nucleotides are TGTGCCAGCAGTCTTGACGGTCGGCCCCAGCATTTT.

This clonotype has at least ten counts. The CDR3 bases are TGTGCCTTAGGGTCCCGGATCACAGATACGCAGTATTTT. Translated, it gives CALGSRITDTQYF. J is TRBJ2-3 and V is TRBV5-8; no clear D gene. The CDR3 totals 13 residues. Germline assignment: CDR1 SGHTS and CDR2 YDEGEE. Trimming left V 10 bases short and J 2 bases short, with 14 bases between.

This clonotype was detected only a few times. CDR3 residues: CASSARNPVTDTQYF. DNA for the CDR3: TGTGCCAGCAGTGCCCGAAATCCGGTCACAGATACGCAGTATTTT. The V call is TRBV6-1, the J call TRBJ2-3; D is unclear. The CDR3 is 15 residues long. CDR1 and CDR2 from the germline V gene are MNHNS and SASEGT. V lost 4 bases and J 2 bases, leaving 13 bases between the germline ends.

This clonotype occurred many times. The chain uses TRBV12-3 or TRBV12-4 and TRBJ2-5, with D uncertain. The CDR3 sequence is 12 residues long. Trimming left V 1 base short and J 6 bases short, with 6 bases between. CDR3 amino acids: CASSLEVQTQYF. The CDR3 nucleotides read TGTGCCAGCAGTTTAGAAGTCCAGACCCAGTACTTC.

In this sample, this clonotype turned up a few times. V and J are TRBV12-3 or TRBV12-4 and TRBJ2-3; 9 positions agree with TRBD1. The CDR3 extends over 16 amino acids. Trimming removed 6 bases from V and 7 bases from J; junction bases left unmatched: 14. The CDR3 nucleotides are TGTGCCAGCAGCAAAGGGCGGGACAGGGAGCTTAATACGCAGTATTTT. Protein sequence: CASSKGRDRELNTQYF.

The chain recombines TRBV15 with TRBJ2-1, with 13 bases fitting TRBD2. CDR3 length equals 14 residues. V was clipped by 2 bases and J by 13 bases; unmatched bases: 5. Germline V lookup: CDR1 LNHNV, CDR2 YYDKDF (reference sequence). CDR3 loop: CATSRSGLAGSQFF. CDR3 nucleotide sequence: TGTGCCACCAGCAGATCGGGACTAGCGGGATCTCAGTTCTTC.

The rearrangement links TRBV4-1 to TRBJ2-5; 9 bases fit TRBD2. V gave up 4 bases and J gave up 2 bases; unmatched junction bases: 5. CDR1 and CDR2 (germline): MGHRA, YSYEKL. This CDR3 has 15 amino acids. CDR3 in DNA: TGCGCCAGCAGCCCCTTGACTAGCGGACAAGAGACCCAGTACTTC. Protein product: CASSPLTSGQETQYF.

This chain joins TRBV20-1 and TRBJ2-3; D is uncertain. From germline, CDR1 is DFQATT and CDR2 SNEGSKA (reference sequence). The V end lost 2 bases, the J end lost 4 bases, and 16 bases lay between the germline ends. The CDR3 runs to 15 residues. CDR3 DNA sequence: TGCAGTGCTAGAAGGCTAGTCCTAGAGGCAGATACGCAGTATTTT. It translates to CSARRLVLEADTQYF.

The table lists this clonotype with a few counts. The CDR3 spells CASSHRSRELFF. The CDR3 DNA reads as TGCGCCAGCAGCCACCGGTCGAGGGAGCTGTTTTTT. The chain joins TRBV4-3 to TRBJ2-2; D is unclear. The germline V gene encodes CDR1 LGHNA and CDR2 YSLEER. The V and J ends lost 3 bases and 9 bases respectively, with 8 bases between them. The CDR3 has 12 residues.